What follows describes a single T cell receptor beta chain. The data derive from a study of control samples from healthy donors and cancer patients. Repertoires were generated with immunoSEQ multiplex PCR, while TCRdb's copy carries only in-frame clones and drops some. The sample comprises about 12,000 clones, around nine tenths of which are singletons, and less than 3% rests with the top ten. This receptor was taken from a male donor with melanoma. The specimen sequenced was formalin-fixed, paraffin-embedded tissue.

CDR3 amino acids: CASSYATARDTQYF. CDR3 bases: TGTGCCAGCAGTTACGCTACAGCCCGGGATACGCAGTATTTT. The chain is built from TRBV6-6 and TRBJ2-3; D is ambiguous. The CDR3 runs 14 residues. Trimming removed 2 bases from V and 6 bases from J, with 12 bases in between. CDR1 MNHNY and CDR2 SVGAGI come from the germline V gene (reference sequence).